Sequencing of this T cell receptor beta chain was carried out in a study of read filtering for tumor transcriptome and immune sequencing. Study-level background: Revised staging placed fewer than ten patients in R-ISS I, about 16 in II, more than five in III. Transcriptome libraries were built from DNase-treated RNA.

The germline gives CDR1 GTSNPN, CDR2 SVGIG (reference sequence). The CDR3 sequence is 15 residues long. With 2 bases clipped from V and 3 bases from J, the junction kept 7 bases outside the gene matches. From roughly 390 ng of RNA, a library with molecular barcoded alpha/delta and beta/gamma adaptors was made. TCRdb recomputed calls from the reads with MiXCR, one row per CDR3 protein. The table lists approximately 61,000 distinct CDR3 sequences, roughly a fifth of them singletons. This clonotype was picked up many times. The chain combines TRBV30 with TRBJ2-7, with TRBD1 identical over 10 bases. The specimen sequenced was a population of CD138-negative cells sorted from bone marrow. The clonotype originates from a donor aged 40 or older with multiple myeloma. This CDR3 reads CAWSWKGTGDYEQYF. The DNA for the CDR3 is TGTGCCTGGAGTTGGAAGGGGACAGGGGACTACGAGCAGTACTTC.